This TCR beta chain was documented in a study of response to subunit inactivated influenza vaccine. This clonotype was counted between two and nine times. The antigen remains undetermined. TCRdb independently ran MiXCR on the RT-PCR reads; one entry per CDR3 protein. The table lists 500,000 or so distinct CDR3 sequences, 16% of them singletons. The germline V gene has CDR1 DFQATT and CDR2 SNEGSKA (reference sequence). The J segment lost 10 bases and the V segment lost 2 bases, leaving 9 bases of the junction unmatched. The CDR3 spans 14 residues. Overall study results and limits: Few new T cells, the authors suggested, are recruited by each seasonal influenza vaccination.

Sequences were derived from CD4+ T cells sorted from PBMCs, sampled around 2 years after vaccination. V and J are TRBV20-1 and TRBJ2-5; 11 bases are a match to TRBD2. This clonotype was sampled from a man aged 50-75 years who received an inactivated influenza vaccine. Here the CDR3 reads CSARSTSGSMNQYF. The DNA of the CDR3 is TGCAGTGCTAGATCTACTAGCGGGAGTATGAACCAGTACTTC.